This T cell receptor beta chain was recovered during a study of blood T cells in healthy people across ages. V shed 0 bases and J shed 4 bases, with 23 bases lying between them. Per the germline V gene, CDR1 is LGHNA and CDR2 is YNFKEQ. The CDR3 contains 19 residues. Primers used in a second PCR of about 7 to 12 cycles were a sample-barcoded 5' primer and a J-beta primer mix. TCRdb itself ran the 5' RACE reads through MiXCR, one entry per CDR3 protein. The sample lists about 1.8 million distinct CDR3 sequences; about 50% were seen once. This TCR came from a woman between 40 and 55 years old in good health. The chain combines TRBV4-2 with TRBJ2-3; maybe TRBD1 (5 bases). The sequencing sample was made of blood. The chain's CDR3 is CASSQDPGRATLSADTQYF. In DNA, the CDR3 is TGTGCCAGCAGCCAAGACCCGGGCAGGGCAACTCTAAGCGCAGATACGCAGTATTTT.